Listed here are 4 T cell receptor beta chains from one sample, sequenced in a study of blood T cell repertoires in COVID-19 (TCRdb year 2020). Libraries were made using the immunoSEQ multiplex PCR assay. TCRdb mirrors the immuneACCESS table, restricted to in-frame sequences. Some clones are absent from its copies; in checked studies, under half trace to an unresolved V gene, and the reason for the others is unknown. The sample table contains around 70,000 clones; only one count was recorded for 90% to 95% of them. Roughly 6.1% of the sample goes to the ten largest clones. The source material was peripheral blood. Receptor source: a human donor in a cohort sampled during active COVID-19.

A few counts support this clone. The V call is TRBV7-7, the J call TRBJ2-2; D gene uncertain. From germline, CDR1 is SSHAT and CDR2 FNYEAQ (reference sequence). The length of the CDR3 is 15 residues. V was trimmed by 4 bases and J by 0 bases, leaving 9 bases between them. The CDR3 region has the DNA TGTGCCAGCAGCTCAGATGTAACGAACACCGGGGAGCTGTTTTTT. Its translation is CASSSDVTNTGELFF.

The V and J genes are TRBV3-1 (or the pseudogene TRBV3-2) and TRBJ2-7; weak D call: TRBD1 (5 bases). This CDR3 spans 15 amino acids. The germline CDR1 and CDR2 sequences are LGHDT and YNNKEL (reference sequence). Trimming stripped 4 bases from V and 2 bases from J, with 15 bases between. CDR3 sequence: CASSRQFADTYEQYF. CDR3 nucleotide sequence: TGTGCCAGCAGCCGACAGTTTGCAGATACCTACGAGCAGTACTTC.

This clone was seen only once. The chain recombines TRBV5-5 with TRBJ2-1; TRBD2 matches 10 bases. The CDR3 covers 16 residues. Germline V gene lookup returns CDR1 SGHKS and CDR2 YYEKEE (reference sequence). The junction had 5 bases not matched to a gene; V was cut back by 5 bases and J by 0 bases. The CDR3 protein is CASRIAGGLSYNEQFF. CDR3 nucleotides: TGTGCCAGCAGGATAGCGGGGGGCCTCTCCTACAATGAGCAGTTCTTC.

This chain links TRBV7-9 with TRBJ1-1, with D possibly matching TRBD1 (6 bases). Germline V gene lookup returns CDR1 SEHNR and CDR2 FQNEAQ (reference sequence). V was cut by 3 bases and J by 1 base, with 6 bases left in between. The length of the CDR3 is 13 residues. The CDR3 region is CASSFRGNTEAFF. Written as DNA, the CDR3 is TGTGCCAGCAGCTTCAGGGGGAACACTGAAGCTTTCTTT.